This is a list of T cell receptor beta chains from one sample in a study of graft-versus-host responses after intestinal transplantation. These TCRs' antigens remain unknown. TCRdb's table, derived via immunoSEQ multiplex PCR, lists solely in-frame clones and lacks some. The sample contains approximately 130,000 clones, 85% to 95% of which appear only once. Specimen: unstimulated CD4+ T cells sorted from spleen or lymph node cells, collected before intestinal transplant. These receptors originate from a human donor who received an intestinal transplant. CDR3s include the opening cysteine and the closing phenylalanine or tryptophan. The D gene is left open where the match is weak. Clone size is shown for a subset of rows, as once, few, many or a class of expanded clone.

clone_size: few
j_call: TRBJ2-1
v_call: TRBV5-8
d_call: -
cdr3_aa: CASNRGDNNEQFF
cdr3_nt: TGTGCCAGCAATCGTGGGGACAACAATGAGCAGTTCTTC

clone_size: -
j_call: TRBJ2-3
v_call: TRBV5-4
d_call: -
cdr3_aa: CASSLPGTGRYF
cdr3_nt: TGTGCCAGCAGCTTGCCGGGCACAGGCAGGTATTTT

clone_size: -
j_call: TRBJ1-1
v_call: TRBV5-6
d_call: TRBD1
cdr3_aa: CASSWRTGEAFF
cdr3_nt: TGTGCCAGCAGCTGGCGGACAGGGGAAGCTTTCTTT

clone_size: -
j_call: TRBJ2-7
v_call: TRBV5-1
d_call: TRBD1
cdr3_aa: CASSRGQSSYEQYF
cdr3_nt: TGCGCCAGCAGCCGGGGACAGAGCTCCTACGAGCAGTACTTC

clone_size: -
j_call: TRBJ2-5
v_call: TRBV5-1
d_call: TRBD2
cdr3_aa: CASSVGLAGGLETQYF
cdr3_nt: TGCGCCAGCAGCGTAGGACTAGCGGGGGGGCTAGAGACCCAGTACTTC

clone_size: -
j_call: TRBJ2-7
v_call: TRBV2
d_call: -
cdr3_aa: CAGPGFGERYEQYF
cdr3_nt: TGTGCCGGTCCCGGGTTTGGGGAGCGCTACGAGCAGTACTTC

clone_size: -
j_call: TRBJ2-1
v_call: TRBV6-4
d_call: -
cdr3_aa: CASSPFGGVRYNEQFF
cdr3_nt: TGTGCCAGCAGTCCTTTCGGTGGGGTCCGGTACAATGAGCAGTTCTTC

clone_size: -
j_call: TRBJ2-3
v_call: TRBV5-1
d_call: -
cdr3_aa: CASSLSVDTQYF
cdr3_nt: TGCGCCAGCAGCTTGTCGGTCGATACGCAGTATTTT

clone_size: -
j_call: TRBJ1-1
v_call: TRBV6-5
d_call: -
cdr3_aa: CASSRSGTLDEAFF
cdr3_nt: TGTGCCAGCAGCCGGTCCGGGACGTTAGATGAAGCTTTCTTT

clone_size: -
j_call: TRBJ1-1
v_call: TRBV6-1
d_call: -
cdr3_aa: CASSEINTNTEAFF
cdr3_nt: TGTGCCAGCAGTGAGATTAACACCAACACTGAAGCTTTCTTT

clone_size: -
j_call: TRBJ2-5
v_call: TRBV18
d_call: -
cdr3_aa: CASSPGGQETQYF
cdr3_nt: TGTGCCAGCTCACCGGGGGGCCAAGAGACCCAGTACTTC

clone_size: -
j_call: TRBJ1-2
v_call: TRBV9
d_call: -
cdr3_aa: CASSGGQLPYGYTF
cdr3_nt: TGTGCCAGCAGCGGCGGACAGCTACCCTATGGCTACACCTTC

clone_size: -
j_call: TRBJ1-2
v_call: TRBV27
d_call: -
cdr3_aa: CASSFQIDSFNYGYTF
cdr3_nt: TGTGCCAGCAGTTTCCAGATTGACAGCTTTAACTATGGCTACACCTTC

clone_size: -
j_call: TRBJ2-6
v_call: TRBV19
d_call: -
cdr3_aa: CASSMSGANVLTF
cdr3_nt: TGTGCCAGTAGTATGAGTGGGGCCAACGTCCTGACTTTC

clone_size: -
j_call: TRBJ2-7
v_call: TRBV6-5
d_call: -
cdr3_aa: CASSEGYEQYF
cdr3_nt: TGTGCCAGCAGTGAAGGTTACGAGCAGTACTTC

clone_size: -
j_call: TRBJ2-5
v_call: TRBV5-1
d_call: -
cdr3_aa: CASSLEAAKETQYF
cdr3_nt: TGCGCCAGCAGCTTGGAGGCAGCCAAAGAGACCCAGTACTTC

clone_size: -
j_call: TRBJ2-1
v_call: TRBV2
d_call: TRBD1
cdr3_aa: CASTSTWTGGREQFF
cdr3_nt: TGTGCCAGCACCAGCACTTGGACAGGGGGGCGTGAGCAGTTCTTC

clone_size: -
j_call: TRBJ2-5
v_call: TRBV9
d_call: -
cdr3_aa: CASSFLGEETQYF
cdr3_nt: TGTGCCAGCAGCTTCCTAGGGGAAGAGACCCAGTACTTC

clone_size: -
j_call: TRBJ2-6
v_call: TRBV7-9
d_call: TRBD1
cdr3_aa: CASSRQGAAGANVLTF
cdr3_nt: TGTGCCAGCAGCCGACAGGGGGCAGCTGGGGCCAACGTCCTGACTTTC

clone_size: -
j_call: TRBJ1-1
v_call: TRBV12-5
d_call: TRBD1
cdr3_aa: CASGLAGTAEAFF
cdr3_nt: TGTGCTAGTGGTTTGGCAGGGACAGCCGAAGCTTTCTTT

clone_size: few
j_call: TRBJ2-7
v_call: TRBV19
d_call: TRBD2
cdr3_aa: CASSRTSGAYEQYF
cdr3_nt: TGTGCCAGTAGTAGGACTAGCGGGGCCTACGAGCAGTACTTC

clone_size: -
j_call: TRBJ2-5
v_call: TRBV10-2
d_call: -
cdr3_aa: CASSEIRGETQYF
cdr3_nt: TGCGCCAGCAGTGAGATCCGGGGAGAGACCCAGTACTTC

clone_size: -
j_call: TRBJ2-1
v_call: TRBV18
d_call: TRBD2
cdr3_aa: CASSPLAGGPGNEQFF
cdr3_nt: TGTGCCAGCTCCCCTCTAGCGGGGGGGCCGGGAAATGAGCAGTTCTTC

clone_size: -
j_call: TRBJ2-7
v_call: TRBV7-8
d_call: TRBD1
cdr3_aa: CASSPHRDRTYEQYF
cdr3_nt: TGTGCCAGCAGCCCCCACCGGGACAGAACCTACGAGCAGTACTTC

clone_size: -
j_call: TRBJ2-3
v_call: TRBV5-4
d_call: -
cdr3_aa: CASSFFPRDTQYF
cdr3_nt: TGTGCCAGCAGCTTCTTCCCCCGAGATACGCAGTATTTT

clone_size: -
j_call: TRBJ2-7
v_call: TRBV30
d_call: TRBD1
cdr3_aa: CAWRKDRVRRALFYEQYF
cdr3_nt: TGTGCCTGGAGGAAGGACAGGGTTCGGCGGGCCCTTTTCTACGAGCAGTACTTC

clone_size: once
j_call: TRBJ2-7
v_call: TRBV12-5
d_call: -
cdr3_aa: CASGLGVRDEQYF
cdr3_nt: TGTGCTAGTGGTTTGGGTGTCAGGGACGAGCAGTACTTC

clone_size: once
j_call: TRBJ2-6
v_call: TRBV6-1
d_call: -
cdr3_aa: CASGPWLSGANVLTF
cdr3_nt: TGTGCCAGCGGCCCATGGCTTAGTGGGGCCAACGTCCTGACTTTC

clone_size: -
j_call: TRBJ1-1
v_call: TRBV5-1
d_call: -
cdr3_aa: CASSLVGGKNTEAFF
cdr3_nt: TGCGCCAGCAGCTTGGTGGGGGGCAAGAACACTGAAGCTTTCTTT

clone_size: once
j_call: TRBJ1-6
v_call: TRBV30
d_call: TRBD1
cdr3_aa: CAWRGQGGTYNSPLHF
cdr3_nt: TGTGCCTGGAGGGGACAGGGTGGGACCTATAATTCACCCCTCCACTTT

clone_size: -
j_call: TRBJ1-1
v_call: TRBV5-1
d_call: -
cdr3_aa: CASSSEMNTEAFF
cdr3_nt: TGCGCCAGCAGTTCCGAAATGAACACTGAAGCTTTCTTT

clone_size: -
j_call: TRBJ2-5
v_call: TRBV5-1
d_call: -
cdr3_aa: CASSPGIQETQYF
cdr3_nt: TGCGCCAGCAGCCCCGGCATCCAAGAGACCCAGTACTTC

clone_size: -
j_call: TRBJ2-1
v_call: TRBV21-1
d_call: -
cdr3_aa: CASSGQGKGLGLGFF
cdr3_nt: TGTGCCAGCAGCGGGCAGGGGAAGGGACTGGGATTGGGGTTCTTC

clone_size: -
j_call: TRBJ1-1
v_call: TRBV5-1
d_call: -
cdr3_aa: CASSFDIRVGGNTEAFF
cdr3_nt: TGCGCCAGCAGCTTTGATATTAGGGTTGGAGGGAACACTGAAGCTTTCTTT

clone_size: -
j_call: TRBJ2-5
v_call: TRBV11-1
d_call: -
cdr3_aa: CASSALRETQYF
cdr3_nt: TGTGCCAGCAGCGCCCTCAGGGAGACCCAGTACTTC

clone_size: -
j_call: TRBJ1-6
v_call: TRBV6-6
d_call: -
cdr3_aa: CASRLVYNSPLHF
cdr3_nt: TGTGCCAGCAGGCTCGTCTATAATTCACCCCTCCACTTT

clone_size: -
j_call: TRBJ2-3
v_call: TRBV29-1
d_call: -
cdr3_aa: CSVGGTDTQYF
cdr3_nt: TGCAGCGTAGGAGGCACAGATACGCAGTATTTT

clone_size: -
j_call: TRBJ1-4
v_call: TRBV9
d_call: -
cdr3_aa: CASSVFSGTGEKLFF
cdr3_nt: TGTGCCAGCAGCGTATTCTCGGGAACTGGGGAAAAACTGTTTTTT

clone_size: -
j_call: TRBJ1-2
v_call: TRBV11-3
d_call: TRBD1
cdr3_aa: CASSLQGDYGYTF
cdr3_nt: TGTGCCAGCAGCTTACAGGGGGACTATGGCTACACCTTC

clone_size: -
j_call: TRBJ2-5
v_call: TRBV7-9
d_call: TRBD1
cdr3_aa: CASSLARTGLWPKETQYF
cdr3_nt: TGTGCCAGCAGCTTAGCTAGGACAGGTTTATGGCCCAAAGAGACCCAGTACTTC

clone_size: once
j_call: TRBJ2-5
v_call: TRBV7-9
d_call: TRBD2
cdr3_aa: CASSLGLAGGQAVHF
cdr3_nt: TGTGCCAGCAGCTTGGGACTAGCGGGGGGCCAAGCGGTCCACTTC

clone_size: -
j_call: TRBJ1-1
v_call: TRBV5-8
d_call: -
cdr3_aa: CASTRSGGVNTEAFF
cdr3_nt: TGTGCCAGCACCCGGTCGGGGGGCGTGAACACTGAAGCTTTCTTT

clone_size: -
j_call: TRBJ1-2
v_call: TRBV10-3
d_call: TRBD1
cdr3_aa: CAISEFQGARDGYTF
cdr3_nt: TGTGCCATCAGTGAGTTTCAGGGGGCGAGGGATGGCTACACCTTC

clone_size: -
j_call: TRBJ1-1
v_call: TRBV5-1
d_call: -
cdr3_aa: CASSLGAGGNTEAFF
cdr3_nt: TGCGCCAGCAGCTTGGGGGCAGGAGGAAACACTGAAGCTTTCTTT

clone_size: -
j_call: TRBJ1-2
v_call: TRBV2
d_call: -
cdr3_aa: CASKLPEDF
cdr3_nt: TGTGCCAGCAAATTACCCGAGGACTTC

clone_size: -
j_call: TRBJ2-5
v_call: TRBV29-1
d_call: TRBD1
cdr3_aa: CSVSGQGETQYF
cdr3_nt: TGCAGCGTTTCCGGACAGGGAGAGACCCAGTACTTC

clone_size: -
j_call: TRBJ2-7
v_call: TRBV5-4
d_call: TRBD1
cdr3_aa: CASSLDRDRGYEQYF
cdr3_nt: TGTGCCAGCAGCCTGGACCGGGACAGGGGCTACGAGCAGTACTTC

clone_size: -
j_call: TRBJ2-5
v_call: TRBV5-4
d_call: -
cdr3_aa: CASSPRQKQETQYF
cdr3_nt: TGTGCCAGCAGCCCCCGACAGAAACAAGAGACCCAGTACTTC

clone_size: -
j_call: TRBJ2-1
v_call: TRBV5-1
d_call: TRBD1
cdr3_aa: CASRYQGVDNERQFF
cdr3_nt: TGCGCCAGCAGGTATCAGGGGGTAGACAATGAGCGGCAGTTCTTC

clone_size: -
j_call: TRBJ1-3
v_call: TRBV2
d_call: -
cdr3_aa: CASSELALAGGNTIYF
cdr3_nt: TGTGCCAGCAGTGAACTGGCCCTTGCAGGCGGAAACACCATATATTTT

clone_size: -
j_call: TRBJ2-7
v_call: TRBV11-2
d_call: -
cdr3_aa: CASSFVNEQYF
cdr3_nt: TGTGCCAGCAGCTTTGTTAACGAGCAGTACTTC